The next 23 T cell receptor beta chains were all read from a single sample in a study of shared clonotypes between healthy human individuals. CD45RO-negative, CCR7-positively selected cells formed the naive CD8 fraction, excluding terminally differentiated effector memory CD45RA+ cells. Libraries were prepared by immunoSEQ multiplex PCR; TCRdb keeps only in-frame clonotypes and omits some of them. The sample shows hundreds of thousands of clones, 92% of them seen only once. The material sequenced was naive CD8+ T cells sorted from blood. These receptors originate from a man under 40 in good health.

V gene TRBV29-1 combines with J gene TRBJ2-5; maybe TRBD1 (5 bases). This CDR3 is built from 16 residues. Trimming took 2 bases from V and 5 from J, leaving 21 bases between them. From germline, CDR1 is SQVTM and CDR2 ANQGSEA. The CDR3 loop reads CSVESGRGALGETQYF. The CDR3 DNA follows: TGCAGCGTTGAAAGTGGTAGGGGTGCCCTCGGGGAGACCCAGTACTTC.

The CDR3 DNA is TGCGCCACCGCAGATGCAGAGACCCAGTACTTC. Its protein product is CATADAETQYF. The V gene is TRBV5-1, the J gene TRBJ2-5; D is uncertain. CDR1 is SGHRS and CDR2 is YFSETQ in the germline V gene. The CDR3 consists of 11 residues. Deletions cut 9 bases from V and 4 bases from J, with 10 bases between.

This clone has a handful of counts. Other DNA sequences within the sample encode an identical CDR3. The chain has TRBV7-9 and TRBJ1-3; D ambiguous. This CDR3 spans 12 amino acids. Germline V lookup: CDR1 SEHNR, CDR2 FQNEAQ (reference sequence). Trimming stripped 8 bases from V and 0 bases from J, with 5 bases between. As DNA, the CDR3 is TGTGCCAGCTCCGACTCTGGAAACACCATATATTTT. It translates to CASSDSGNTIYF.

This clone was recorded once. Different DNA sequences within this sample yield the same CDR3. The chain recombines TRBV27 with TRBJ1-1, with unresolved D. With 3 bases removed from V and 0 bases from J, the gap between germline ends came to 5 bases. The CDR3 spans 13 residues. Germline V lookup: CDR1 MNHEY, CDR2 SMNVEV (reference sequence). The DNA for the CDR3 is TGTGCCAGCAGTTTCGGGATGAACACTGAAGCTTTCTTT. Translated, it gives CASSFGMNTEAFF.

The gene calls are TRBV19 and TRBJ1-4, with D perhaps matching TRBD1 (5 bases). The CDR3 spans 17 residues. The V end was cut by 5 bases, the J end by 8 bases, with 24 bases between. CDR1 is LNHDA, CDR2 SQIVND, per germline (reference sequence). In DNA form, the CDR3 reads TGTGCCAGTAGTCCAAGACTTAACAGGAGCCCGGAGGAAAAACTGTTTTTT. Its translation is CASSPRLNRSPEEKLFF.

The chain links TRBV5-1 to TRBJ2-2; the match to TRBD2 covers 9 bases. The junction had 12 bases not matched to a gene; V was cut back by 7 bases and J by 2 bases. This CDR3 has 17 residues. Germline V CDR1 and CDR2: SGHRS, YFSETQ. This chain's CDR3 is CASGSPLAGANTGELFF. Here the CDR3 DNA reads TGCGCCAGCGGATCCCCTTTAGCGGGAGCCAACACCGGGGAGCTGTTTTTT.

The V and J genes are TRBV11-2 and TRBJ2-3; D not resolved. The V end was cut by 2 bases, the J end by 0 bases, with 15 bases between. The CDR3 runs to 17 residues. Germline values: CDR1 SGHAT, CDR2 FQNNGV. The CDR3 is CASSLLITEHSTDTQYF. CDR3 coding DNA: TGTGCCAGCAGCTTACTTATAACGGAGCACAGCACAGATACGCAGTATTTT.

The CDR3 is CASNADNSYEQYF. DNA for the CDR3: TGTGCCAGCAACGCGGACAACTCCTACGAGCAGTACTTC. The V call is TRBV28, the J call TRBJ2-7, with D perhaps TRBD1 (5 bases). Trimming took off 7 bases at V and 0 bases at J, with 10 bases between the two ends. Per the germline V gene, CDR1 is MDHEN and CDR2 is SYDVKM. The length of the CDR3 is 13 residues.

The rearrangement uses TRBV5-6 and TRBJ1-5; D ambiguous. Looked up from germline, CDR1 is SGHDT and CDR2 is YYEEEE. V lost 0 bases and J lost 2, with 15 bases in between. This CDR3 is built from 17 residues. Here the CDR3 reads CASSLGTQDLGNQPQHF. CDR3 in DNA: TGTGCCAGCAGCTTGGGAACTCAAGACTTAGGCAATCAGCCCCAGCATTTT. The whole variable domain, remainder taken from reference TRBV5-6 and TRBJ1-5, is DAGVTQSPTHLIKTRGQQVTLRCSPKSGHDTVSWYQQALGQGPQFIFQYYEEEERQRGNFPDRFSGHQFPNYSSELNVNALLLGDSALYLCASSLGTQDLGNQPQHFGDGTRLSIL.

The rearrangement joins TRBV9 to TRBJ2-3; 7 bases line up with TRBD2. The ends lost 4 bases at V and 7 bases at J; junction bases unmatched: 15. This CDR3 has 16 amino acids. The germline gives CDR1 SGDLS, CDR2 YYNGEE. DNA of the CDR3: TGTGCCAGCAGCCCCCTTGGGCTAGCGGTAAGGAATACGCAGTATTTT. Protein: CASSPLGLAVRNTQYF.

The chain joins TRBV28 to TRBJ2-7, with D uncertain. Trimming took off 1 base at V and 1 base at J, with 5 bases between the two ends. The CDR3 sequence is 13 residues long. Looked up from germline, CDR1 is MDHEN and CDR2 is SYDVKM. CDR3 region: CASSLLQSYEQYF. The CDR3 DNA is TGTGCCAGCAGTTTATTACAATCCTACGAGCAGTACTTC.

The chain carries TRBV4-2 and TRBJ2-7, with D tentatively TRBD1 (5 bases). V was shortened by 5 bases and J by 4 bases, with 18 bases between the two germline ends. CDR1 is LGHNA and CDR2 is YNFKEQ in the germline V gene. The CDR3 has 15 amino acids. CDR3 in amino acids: CASSSQTDIDYEQYF. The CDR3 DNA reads TGTGCCAGCAGCTCACAGACAGATATTGATTACGAGCAGTACTTC.

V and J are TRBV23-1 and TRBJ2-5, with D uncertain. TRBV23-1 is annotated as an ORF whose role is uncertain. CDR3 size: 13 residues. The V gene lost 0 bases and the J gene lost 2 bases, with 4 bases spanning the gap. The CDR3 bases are TGCGCCAGCAGTCAATCCCCACAAGAGACCCAGTACTTC. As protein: CASSQSPQETQYF.

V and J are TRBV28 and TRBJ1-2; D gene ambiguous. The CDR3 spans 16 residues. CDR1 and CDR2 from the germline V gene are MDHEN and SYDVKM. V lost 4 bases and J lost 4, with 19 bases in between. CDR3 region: CASSSRTSSLPYGYTF. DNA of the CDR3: TGTGCCAGCAGTTCAAGGACCTCCTCCCTTCCCTATGGCTACACCTTC.

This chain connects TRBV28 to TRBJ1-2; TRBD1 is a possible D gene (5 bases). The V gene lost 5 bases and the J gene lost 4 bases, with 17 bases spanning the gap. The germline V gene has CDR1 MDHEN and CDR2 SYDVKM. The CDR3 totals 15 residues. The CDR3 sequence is CASSPPRDRPYGYTF. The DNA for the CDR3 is TGTGCCAGCAGTCCCCCCCGGGACCGGCCCTATGGCTACACCTTC.

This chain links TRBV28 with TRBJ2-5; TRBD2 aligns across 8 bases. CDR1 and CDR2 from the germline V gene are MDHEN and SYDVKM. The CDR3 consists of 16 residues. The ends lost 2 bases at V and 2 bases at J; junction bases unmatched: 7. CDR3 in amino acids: CASSLPAGVEQETQYF. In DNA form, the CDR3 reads TGTGCCAGCAGTTTACCAGCGGGAGTCGAGCAAGAGACCCAGTACTTC.

The CDR3 here is CASSPGTSGTNEQFF. CDR3 nucleotides: TGCGCCAGCAGTCCCGGGACTAGCGGGACCAATGAGCAGTTCTTC. The chain uses TRBV4-3 and TRBJ2-1, with 13 bases that match TRBD2. CDR1 is LGHNA, CDR2 YSLEER, per germline. The CDR3 has 15 amino acids. The V gene end was trimmed by 6 bases and the J gene end by 6 bases; junction bases not matched to a gene: 5.

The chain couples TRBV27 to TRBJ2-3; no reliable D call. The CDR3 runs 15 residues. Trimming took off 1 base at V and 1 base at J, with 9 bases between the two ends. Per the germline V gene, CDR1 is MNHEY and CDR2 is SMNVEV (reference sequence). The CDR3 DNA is TGTGCCAGCAGTTTATTAAGTTTTGGCACAGATACGCAGTATTTT. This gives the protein CASSLLSFGTDTQYF.

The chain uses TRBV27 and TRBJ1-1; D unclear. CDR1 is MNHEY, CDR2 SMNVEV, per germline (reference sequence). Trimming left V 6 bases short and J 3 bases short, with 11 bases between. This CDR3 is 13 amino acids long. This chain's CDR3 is CASSRRKDTEAFF. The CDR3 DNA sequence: TGTGCCAGCAGCCGCAGGAAAGACACTGAAGCTTTCTTT.

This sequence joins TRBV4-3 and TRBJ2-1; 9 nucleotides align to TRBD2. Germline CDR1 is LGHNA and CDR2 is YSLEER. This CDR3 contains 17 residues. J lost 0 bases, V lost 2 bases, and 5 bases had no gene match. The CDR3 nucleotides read TGCGCCAGCAGCCAATCCCTAGCGGGAACCTCCTACAATGAGCAGTTCTTC. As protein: CASSQSLAGTSYNEQFF.

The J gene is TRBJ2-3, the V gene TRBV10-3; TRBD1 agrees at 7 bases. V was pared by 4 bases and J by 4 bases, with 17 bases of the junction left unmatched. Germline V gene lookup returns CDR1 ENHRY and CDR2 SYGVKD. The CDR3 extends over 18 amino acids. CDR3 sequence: CAISATGAPDFGADTQYF. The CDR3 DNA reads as TGTGCCATCAGTGCCACAGGGGCCCCGGATTTTGGTGCAGATACGCAGTATTTT.

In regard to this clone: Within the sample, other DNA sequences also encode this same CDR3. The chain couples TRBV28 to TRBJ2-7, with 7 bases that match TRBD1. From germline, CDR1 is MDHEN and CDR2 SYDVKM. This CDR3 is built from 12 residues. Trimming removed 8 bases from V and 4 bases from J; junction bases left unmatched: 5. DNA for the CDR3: TGTGCCAGCTCCGACAGGGCGTACGAGCAGTACTTC. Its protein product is CASSDRAYEQYF.

The CDR3 coding sequence is TGTGCCAGCAGATCCGCGATAGGTAGCGGGAGTGGGACCGGGGAGCTGTTTTTT. Its translation is CASRSAIGSGSGTGELFF. The chain uses TRBV7-9 and TRBJ2-2; 9 positions agree with TRBD2. Germline V gives CDR1 SEHNR, CDR2 FQNEAQ (reference sequence). The J segment lost 5 bases and the V segment lost 6 bases, leaving 16 bases of the junction unmatched. CDR3 length: 18 residues.